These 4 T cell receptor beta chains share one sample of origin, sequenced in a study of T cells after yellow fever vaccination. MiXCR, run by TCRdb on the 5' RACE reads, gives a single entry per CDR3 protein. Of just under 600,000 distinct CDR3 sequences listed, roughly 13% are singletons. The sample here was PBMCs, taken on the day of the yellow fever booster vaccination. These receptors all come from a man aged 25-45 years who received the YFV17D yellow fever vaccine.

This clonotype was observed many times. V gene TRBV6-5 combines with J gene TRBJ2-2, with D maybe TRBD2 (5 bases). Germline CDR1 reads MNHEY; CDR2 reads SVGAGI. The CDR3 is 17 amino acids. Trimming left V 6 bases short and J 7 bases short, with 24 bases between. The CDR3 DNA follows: TGTGCCAGCAGCTTACGAGAGGGTCCGGTGGCGGGCGGGGAGCTGTTTTTT. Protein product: CASSLREGPVAGGELFF.

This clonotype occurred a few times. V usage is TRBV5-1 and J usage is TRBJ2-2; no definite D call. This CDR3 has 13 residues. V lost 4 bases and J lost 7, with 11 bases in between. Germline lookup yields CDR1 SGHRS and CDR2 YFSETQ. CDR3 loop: CASSPGWGGELFF. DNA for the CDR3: TGCGCCAGCAGCCCCGGCTGGGGCGGGGAGCTGTTTTTT.

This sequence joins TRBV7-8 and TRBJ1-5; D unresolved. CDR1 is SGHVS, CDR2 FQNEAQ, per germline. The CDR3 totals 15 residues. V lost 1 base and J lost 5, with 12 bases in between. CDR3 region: CASSLVWESDQPQHF. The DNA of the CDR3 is TGTGCCAGCAGCTTAGTCTGGGAGTCGGATCAGCCCCAGCATTTT.

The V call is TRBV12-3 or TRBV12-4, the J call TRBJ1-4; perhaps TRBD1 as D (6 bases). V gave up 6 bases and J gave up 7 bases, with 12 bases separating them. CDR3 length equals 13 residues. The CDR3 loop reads CASRGGRGEKLFF. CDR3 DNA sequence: TGTGCCAGCAGGGGGGGGCGAGGTGAAAAACTGTTTTTT.